The 21 T cell receptor beta chains presented below share a single source sample, sequenced in a study of graft-versus-host responses after intestinal transplantation. Processing of graft tissue released intraepithelial and lamina propria lymphocytes. Repertoires were generated with immunoSEQ multiplex PCR, while TCRdb's copy carries only in-frame clones and drops some. The data hold 35,000 to 40,000 clones, with about nine tenths observed a single time. The material was ileum tissue, obtained 204 days after intestinal transplant. All receptors derive from a human patient who received an intestinal transplant, so some T cells may come from the graft donor.

This clone is a singleton in its sample. The gene calls are TRBV7-9 and TRBJ2-1; TRBD2 agrees at 10 bases. The CDR3 covers 17 residues. Losses at the gene ends were 3 bases for V and 3 bases for J; bases not matched to a gene: 8. Germline V gene lookup returns CDR1 SEHNR and CDR2 FQNEAQ (reference sequence). The DNA for the CDR3 is TGTGCCAGCAGCTTCCCCCCCGGGACTAGCGACTACAATGAGCAGTTCTTC. This gives the protein CASSFPPGTSDYNEQFF.

The chain carries TRBV14 and TRBJ2-5, with unresolved D. Matching the DNA end better, TRBJ2-7 makes the J call doubtful. The CDR3 spans 14 residues. Germline values: CDR1 SGHDN, CDR2 FVKESK. The CDR3 bases are TGTGCCAGCAGCCAAGATGGGGTCTCCTACGAGCAGTACTTC. As protein: CASSQDGVSYEQYF.

The rearrangement uses TRBV5-1 and TRBJ2-7, with D possibly matching TRBD2 (7 bases). Germline CDR1 and CDR2: SGHRS and YFSETQ. This CDR3 is built from 14 residues. Trimming pared 3 bases from V and 2 bases from J, leaving 12 bases between. The CDR3 DNA is TGCGCCAGCAGCTCGGGGGGCCAAGCCTACGAGCAGTACTTC. Amino acid sequence: CASSSGGQAYEQYF.

The rearrangement uses TRBV25-1 and TRBJ2-3; TRBD1 agrees at 8 bases. CDR3 size: 16 residues. The J segment lost 3 bases and the V segment lost 1 base, leaving 6 bases of the junction unmatched. Germline V CDR1 and CDR2: MGHDK, SYGVNS. CDR3 sequence (DNA): TGTGCCAGCAGTGAATTTCAGGGGGCGCTTACAGATACGCAGTATTTT. Protein: CASSEFQGALTDTQYF.

By sample fraction, this clone is medium-sized. This chain connects TRBV28 to TRBJ1-1, with D perhaps matching TRBD1 (5 bases). The CDR3 is made up of 13 amino acids. Trimming removed 3 bases from V and 5 bases from J, with 10 bases in between. CDR1 and CDR2 from the germline V gene are MDHEN and SYDVKM. CDR3 residues: CASSLGVRTEAFF. The CDR3 DNA reads as TGTGCCAGCAGTTTGGGGGTTAGGACTGAAGCTTTCTTT.

This chain connects TRBV29-1 to TRBJ2-1; no firm D call. Trimming left V 2 bases short and J 6 bases short, with 14 bases between. CDR3 length: 14 residues. The germline V gene encodes CDR1 SQVTM and CDR2 ANQGSEA. The CDR3 DNA follows: TGCAGCGTTGAACCCTACTCCCGGGTCAATGAGCAGTTCTTC. Translation gives CSVEPYSRVNEQFF.

This clone occurred a few times. The rearrangement joins TRBV19 to TRBJ2-1, with D maybe TRBD2 (6 bases). Germline CDR1 is LNHDA and CDR2 is SQIVND (reference sequence). Trimming stripped 1 base from V and 5 bases from J, with 15 bases between. This CDR3 comprises 16 residues. DNA of the CDR3: TGTGCCAGTAGTATAGGGGACGGGGGTATCAACAATGAGCAGTTCTTC. This gives the protein CASSIGDGGINNEQFF.

By sample share, this clone is medium-sized. This sequence joins TRBV30 and TRBJ2-7; 8 bases fit TRBD2. The germline gives CDR1 GTSNPN, CDR2 SVGIG (reference sequence). The CDR3 length is 12 residues. Unmatched junction bases numbered 0, after V lost 3 bases and J lost 2 bases. This chain's CDR3 is CAWRGLAYEQYF. For the CDR3, the DNA is TGTGCCTGGAGGGGACTAGCCTACGAGCAGTACTTC.

The chain combines TRBV19 with TRBJ2-3, with D perhaps given as TRBD1 or TRBD2 (5 bases each). Germline values: CDR1 LNHDA, CDR2 SQIVND (reference sequence). This CDR3 comprises 15 residues. V was clipped by 9 bases and J by 3 bases, with 19 bases between them. CDR3 in amino acids: CASNPGTTKTDTQYF. CDR3 in DNA: TGTGCCAGCAATCCGGGGACGACGAAGACAGATACGCAGTATTTT. The whole variable domain, filled in from reference TRBV19 and TRBJ2-3, reads DGGITQSPKYLFRKEGQNVTLSCEQNLNHDAMYWYRQDPGQGLRLIYYSQIVNDFQKGDIAEGYSVSREKKESFPLTVTSAQKNPTAFYLCASNPGTTKTDTQYFGPGTRLTVL.

The gene calls are TRBV2 and TRBJ2-1, with 9 bases aligning to TRBD2. Trimming at V came to 7 bases and at J to 1 base, leaving 5 bases not matched to a gene. Germline CDR1 reads SNHLY; CDR2 reads FYNNEI. The CDR3 covers 15 residues. The CDR3 DNA follows: TGTGCCAGCAAGGGCCTAGCGGGGTCCTACAATGAGCAGTTCTTC. Residues: CASKGLAGSYNEQFF.

The chain couples TRBV9 to TRBJ2-1; 7 bases align to TRBD2. V lost 4 bases and J lost 8; bases outside the gene matches: 15. Germline CDR1 is SGDLS and CDR2 is YYNGEE. The CDR3 consists of 16 residues. Here the CDR3 reads CASSPRRGGLIHEQFF. The CDR3 DNA reads TGTGCCAGCAGCCCCCGGAGGGGAGGGCTTATTCATGAGCAGTTCTTC.

The chain employs TRBV7-9 and TRBJ2-1; possible D gene TRBD1, 6 bases. V was clipped by 0 bases and J by 5 bases, with 14 bases between them. Germline-derived CDR1 and CDR2 are SEHNR and FQNEAQ (reference sequence). The CDR3 contains 16 residues. The CDR3 nucleotides read TGTGCCAGCAGCTTAGCAATCTGGACAGACAACAATGAGCAGTTCTTC. Translated: CASSLAIWTDNNEQFF.

CDR3 nucleotide sequence: TGTGCCAGCAGCTTCCCCCCAGGGGCCTCTGGAAACACCATATATTTT. Translating it yields CASSFPPGASGNTIYF. The chain has TRBV7-9 and TRBJ1-3, with a tentative D call TRBD1 (6 bases). The CDR3 totals 16 residues. V shed 3 bases and J shed 0 bases, with 12 bases lying between them. Germline-derived CDR1 and CDR2 are SEHNR and FQNEAQ (reference sequence).

The J gene is TRBJ1-4, the V gene TRBV7-9; tentative D call: TRBD1 (6 bases). The CDR3 sequence is 17 residues long. In germline, CDR1 is SEHNR, CDR2 FQNEAQ (reference sequence). The V end was cut by 1 base, the J end by 1 base, with 13 bases between. CDR3 in DNA: TGTGCCAGCAGCTTAGGAGCGCAGACAGGAACTAATGAAAAACTGTTTTTT. Translating gives CASSLGAQTGTNEKLFF.

This chain joins TRBV2 and TRBJ1-6; 9 nucleotides match TRBD1. Germline CDR1 is SNHLY and CDR2 is FYNNEI. This CDR3 is 13 amino acids long. J lost 7 bases, V lost 10 bases, and 5 bases had no gene match. The CDR3 DNA reads TGTGCCACAGGACAGGGGAGGAATTCACCCCTCCACTTT. Residues: CATGQGRNSPLHF.

The V gene is TRBV28, the J gene TRBJ1-1; D not certain. V gave up 4 bases and J gave up 5 bases, with 14 bases separating them. The CDR3 covers 14 residues. Germline CDR1 is MDHEN and CDR2 is SYDVKM. CDR3 nucleotide sequence: TGTGCCAGCAGTTCGGGCCCTGAGAGGACTGAAGCTTTCTTT. This encodes CASSSGPERTEAFF.

The chain couples TRBV7-8 to TRBJ2-7, with no clear D. CDR3 length: 15 amino acids. CDR1 is SGHVS, CDR2 FQNEAQ, per germline. V lost 3 bases, J lost 0 bases, and 12 bases lay in between. CDR3 bases: TGTGCCAGCAGCTTCAAGTCAGGCACCTCCTACGAGCAGTACTTC. This sequence encodes CASSFKSGTSYEQYF.

This chain links TRBV28 with TRBJ2-3; 9 nucleotides match TRBD1. CDR3 length equals 18 residues. Germline CDR1 and CDR2: MDHEN and SYDVKM. The ends lost 1 base at V and 2 bases at J; junction bases unmatched: 10. CDR3 sequence: CASSLYWGDRETTDTQYF. The CDR3 DNA reads as TGTGCCAGCAGTTTATATTGGGGGGACAGGGAGACCACAGATACGCAGTATTTT.

V and J are TRBV5-4 and TRBJ2-2; 13 nucleotides line up with TRBD2. Germline CDR1 is SGHNT and CDR2 is YYREEE (reference sequence). The CDR3 is 18 amino acids. With 5 bases clipped from V and 3 bases from J, the junction kept 10 bases outside the gene matches. DNA of the CDR3: TGTGCCAGCAGTAAACCGGGACTAGCGGGAAGGGACACCGGGGAGCTGTTTTTT. This gives the protein CASSKPGLAGRDTGELFF. The full variable domain, with the rest looked up from reference TRBV5-4 and TRBJ2-2, is ETGVTQSPTHLIKTRGQQVTLRCSSQSGHNTVSWYQQALGQGPQFIFQYYREEENGRGNFPPRFSGLQFPNYSSELNVNALELDDSALYLCASSKPGLAGRDTGELFFGEGSRLTVL.

The CDR3 region has the DNA TGTGCCAGCAGTTACCTATTGACAGGGGGAGAGACCCAGTACTTC. Its translation: CASSYLLTGGETQYF. The rearrangement joins TRBV6-5 to TRBJ2-5; 9 bases map to TRBD1. The CDR3 length is 15 residues. J lost 4 bases, V lost 2 bases, and 5 bases had no gene match. Germline assignment: CDR1 MNHEY and CDR2 SVGAGI.

The rearrangement joins TRBV5-1 to TRBJ2-1; D may be TRBD2 (5 bases). This CDR3 contains 14 residues. Per germline, CDR1 SGHRS and CDR2 YFSETQ. Trimming removed 1 base from V and 3 bases from J, with 8 bases in between. The CDR3 DNA reads as TGCGCCAGCAGCTTGTACGGGAACTACAATGAGCAGTTCTTC. This encodes CASSLYGNYNEQFF.